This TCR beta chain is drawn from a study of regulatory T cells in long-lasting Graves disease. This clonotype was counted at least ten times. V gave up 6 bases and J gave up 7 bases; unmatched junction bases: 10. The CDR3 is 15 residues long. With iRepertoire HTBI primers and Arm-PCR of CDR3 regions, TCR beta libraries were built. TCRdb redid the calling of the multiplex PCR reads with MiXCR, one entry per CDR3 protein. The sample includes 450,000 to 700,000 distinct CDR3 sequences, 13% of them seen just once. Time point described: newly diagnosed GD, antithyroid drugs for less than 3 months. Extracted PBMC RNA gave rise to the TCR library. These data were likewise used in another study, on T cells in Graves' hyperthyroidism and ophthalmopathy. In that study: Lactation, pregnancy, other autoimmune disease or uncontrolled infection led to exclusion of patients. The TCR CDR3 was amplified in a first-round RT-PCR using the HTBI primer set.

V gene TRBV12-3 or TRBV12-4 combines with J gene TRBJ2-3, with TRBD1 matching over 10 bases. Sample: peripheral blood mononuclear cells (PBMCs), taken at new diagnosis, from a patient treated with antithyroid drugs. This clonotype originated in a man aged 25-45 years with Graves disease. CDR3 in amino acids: CASSTGGQGRNTQYF. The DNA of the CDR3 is TGTGCCAGCAGCACCGGGGGACAGGGGCGGAATACGCAGTATTTT.